This passage covers 25 T cell receptor beta chains from one sample sequenced in a study of identical twins (dated by TCRdb to the mid-2010s). Libraries came from 5' RACE. TCRdb records Illumina HiSeq 2000 as the sequencer. The raw public reads went through TCRdb reprocessing: fastp at Q25, MiXCR clone calling, in-frame beta chains kept. For every CDR3 protein sequence, its rows merge into one entry that carries the most common genes and DNA. The table for this sample lists about 700,000 distinct CDR3 sequences; under 9% of them were counted only once. The ten largest clones take up approximately 0.89% of the sample. A further study also used this sample, focusing on yellow fever vaccine responses in identical twins.

Sequenced: PBMCs. These receptors were obtained from a woman younger than 35 in good health.

A single count supports this clonotype. The chain has TRBV7-9 and TRBJ2-1; D may be TRBD1 (6 bases). V lost 4 bases and J 3 bases, leaving 10 bases between the germline ends. The CDR3 is 14 residues long. CDR1 is SEHNR and CDR2 is FQNEAQ in the germline V gene (reference sequence). Here the CDR3 reads CASSSGAHYNEQFF. The CDR3 DNA reads as TGTGCCAGCAGCTCAGGGGCCCACTACAATGAGCAGTTCTTC.

V is TRBV9 and J is TRBJ2-5, with 7 bases that match TRBD2. J gave up 2 bases and V 3 bases, and 16 bases lay outside the gene matches. Germline V gene data show CDR1 as SGDLS and CDR2 as YYNGEE. The CDR3 covers 18 residues. This CDR3 is CASSDPITGRGRQETQYF. In DNA form, the CDR3 reads TGTGCCAGCAGCGATCCCATTACTGGGCGGGGGAGGCAAGAGACCCAGTACTTC.

The gene calls are TRBV5-1 and TRBJ1-2; the D gene is possibly TRBD1 (5 bases). V was cut by 0 bases and J by 4 bases, with 13 bases left in between. The CDR3 covers 15 residues. In germline, CDR1 is SGHRS, CDR2 YFSETQ. This chain's CDR3 is CASSLEGTSLYGYTF. CDR3 nucleotides: TGCGCCAGCAGCTTGGAAGGGACTTCACTCTATGGCTACACCTTC.

This clonotype was observed a handful of times. The chain joins TRBV12-3 or TRBV12-4 to TRBJ1-4; D unclear. The V gene lost 5 bases and the J gene lost 7 bases, with 8 bases spanning the gap. The CDR3 totals 12 residues. CDR3 sequence: CASSPRLEKLFF. DNA for the CDR3: TGTGCCAGCAGTCCCCGACTTGAAAAACTGTTTTTT.

This clonotype was seen repeatedly, ten times or more. The rearrangement joins TRBV5-1 to TRBJ2-1; D remains ambiguous. V was clipped by 0 bases and J by 0 bases, with 10 bases between them. Germline V CDR1 and CDR2: SGHRS, YFSETQ. The CDR3 runs 16 residues. CDR3 coding DNA: TGCGCCAGCAGCTTGGCCCCAGGTAGCTCCTACAATGAGCAGTTCTTC. Its protein product is CASSLAPGSSYNEQFF.

Only a few counts were recorded for this clonotype. This sequence joins TRBV6-2 or TRBV6-3 and TRBJ2-2; TRBD1 aligns across 7 bases. CDR1 MNHEY and CDR2 SVGEGT come from the germline V gene. V lost 5 bases to trimming and J lost 3 bases; unmatched junction nucleotides: 3. The CDR3 loop spans 14 amino acids. The CDR3 protein is CASSRDSDTGELFF. The DNA of the CDR3 is TGTGCCAGCAGTCGGGACAGCGACACCGGGGAGCTGTTTTTT.

In its sample, this clonotype was seen a few times. The chain uses TRBV25-1 and TRBJ2-3, with D tentatively TRBD2 (6 bases). With 1 base removed from V and 0 bases from J, the gap between germline ends came to 11 bases. This CDR3 has 16 residues. CDR1 MGHDK and CDR2 SYGVNS come from the germline V gene. The CDR3 DNA follows: TGTGCCAGCAGTGAATCCCCGGGGGAAAGCACAGATACGCAGTATTTT. This sequence encodes CASSESPGESTDTQYF.

Many counts were recorded for this clonotype. This chain connects TRBV7-9 to TRBJ2-1, with 8 bases matching TRBD2. The CDR3 extends over 16 amino acids. V was clipped by 2 bases and J by 2 bases; unmatched bases: 5. CDR1 is SEHNR and CDR2 is FQNEAQ in the germline V gene (reference sequence). The CDR3 here is CASSLNSGSAYNEQFF. The CDR3, as DNA: TGTGCCAGCAGCTTAAACAGCGGGAGCGCCTACAATGAGCAGTTCTTC.

This clonotype was seen ten or more times. Relative to the germline gene, one junction end is altered; a read error may explain this. This chain links TRBV6-1 with TRBJ1-1, with D perhaps TRBD1 (5 bases). This CDR3 is 11 amino acids long. Germline V gives CDR1 MNHNS, CDR2 SASEGT. The CDR3 here is CASSDSSGAVF. The CDR3 nucleotides read TGTGCCAGCAGTGACTCAAGCGGGGCGGTCTTT.

This clonotype was seen a few times. The rearrangement links TRBV27 to TRBJ2-4, with TRBD1 matching over 7 bases. The CDR3 sequence is 18 residues long. Unmatched junction bases numbered 12, after V lost 2 bases and J lost 2 bases. The germline V gene encodes CDR1 MNHEY and CDR2 SMNVEV (reference sequence). The CDR3: CASSLRPLTGWSKNIQYF. CDR3 nucleotides: TGTGCCAGCAGTTTAAGGCCCCTGACAGGGTGGTCCAAAAACATTCAGTACTTC.

This clonotype occurred a few times. This rearrangement joins TRBV2 to TRBJ2-1; 14 bases agree with TRBD2. Trimming at V came to 6 bases and at J to 0 bases, leaving 4 bases not matched to a gene. The CDR3 extends over 17 amino acids. Germline V gene sequence: CDR1 SNHLY, CDR2 FYNNEI. This chain's CDR3 is CASRAGTSGGSYNEQFF. CDR3 in DNA: TGTGCCAGCAGGGCCGGGACTAGCGGGGGCTCCTACAATGAGCAGTTCTTC.

The rearrangement links TRBV20-1 to TRBJ2-7; D remains ambiguous. CDR3 length: 14 amino acids. The V and J ends lost 3 bases and 0 bases respectively, with 12 bases between them. Germline V gene lookup returns CDR1 DFQATT and CDR2 SNEGSKA (reference sequence). For the CDR3, the DNA is TGCAGTGCTAGCAGACACCGAAACTCCTACGAGCAGTACTTC. Encoded protein: CSASRHRNSYEQYF.

This clonotype has only a few counts. The rearrangement uses TRBV7-2 and TRBJ2-7; TRBD1 is a possible D gene (6 bases). CDR3 length: 12 amino acids. V dropped 2 bases and J dropped 6 bases, with 8 bases sitting between them. The germline V gene encodes CDR1 SGHTA and CDR2 FQGNSA. The CDR3, as DNA: TGTGCCAGCAGCTTACAGGGGATCGAGCAGTACTTC. The encoded protein is CASSLQGIEQYF. The complete variable domain, with remaining parts taken from reference TRBV7-2 and TRBJ2-7, reads GAGVSQSPSNKVTEKGKDVELRCDPISGHTALYWYRQSLGQGLEFLIYFQGNSAPDKSGLPSDRFSAERTGGSVSTLTIQRTQQEDSAVYLCASSLQGIEQYFGPGTRLTVT.

This clonotype was counted at least ten times. The chain joins TRBV29-1 to TRBJ2-4, with 11 bases aligning to TRBD2. This CDR3 contains 18 residues. Germline loops: CDR1 SQVTM, CDR2 ANQGSEA. V lost 2 bases to trimming and J lost 4 bases; unmatched junction nucleotides: 13. The CDR3, as DNA: TGCAGCGTTGAAATATTACTAGCGGGAGCCTCAGGGAAAAACATTCAGTACTTC. Translating it yields CSVEILLAGASGKNIQYF.

This clonotype was recorded a few times. This rearrangement joins TRBV9 to TRBJ2-2, with D uncertain. The CDR3 is made up of 19 amino acids. The germline V and J ends were trimmed by 3 bases and 1 base, with 22 bases remaining between them. The germline V gene encodes CDR1 SGDLS and CDR2 YYNGEE. CDR3: CASSENSDRRLMNTGELFF. CDR3 nucleotide sequence: TGTGCCAGCAGCGAAAATTCCGACCGCCGCTTAATGAACACCGGGGAGCTGTTTTTT.

The chain is built from TRBV11-2 and TRBJ2-7; TRBD1 matches 7 bases. J was trimmed by 2 bases and V by 4 bases; bases with no gene match: 8. The CDR3 is made up of 15 amino acids. Germline CDR1 and CDR2: SGHAT and FQNNGV. CDR3 in amino acids: CASSYYRGPAYEQYF. The CDR3 coding sequence is TGTGCCAGCAGCTACTACAGGGGACCCGCCTACGAGCAGTACTTC.

This clonotype was detected ten times or more. The rearrangement joins TRBV20-1 to TRBJ2-7, with a possible D match to TRBD1 (5 bases). The CDR3 sequence is 14 residues long. The germline V gene has CDR1 DFQATT and CDR2 SNEGSKA (reference sequence). V gave up 1 base and J gave up 5 bases, with 15 bases separating them. For the CDR3, the DNA is TGCAGTGCTAGAGTAGAGACAGACTGGGACGAGCAGTACTTC. Its translation: CSARVETDWDEQYF.

The J gene is TRBJ2-1, the V gene TRBV29-1; D is perhaps TRBD1 (7 bases). CDR1 is SQVTM and CDR2 is ANQGSEA in the germline V gene. Trimming shortened V by 7 bases and J by 7 bases, and 14 bases separated the two germline ends. The CDR3 length is 12 residues. For the CDR3, the DNA is TGCAGCGGGGGGGACAGTCCTAATGAGCAGTTCTTC. Residues: CSGGDSPNEQFF.

V gene TRBV12-3 or TRBV12-4 combines with J gene TRBJ2-7; D may correspond to TRBD1 or TRBD2 (5 bases each). V was trimmed by 6 bases and J by 3 bases, leaving 12 bases between them. The CDR3 runs 13 residues. The CDR3 here is CASRRGTDYEQYF. CDR3 DNA: TGTGCCAGCAGGCGTGGGACGGACTACGAGCAGTACTTC.

This clonotype came up many times. The J gene is TRBJ2-7, the V gene TRBV4-3; the match to TRBD2 covers 14 bases. The CDR3 loop spans 18 amino acids. The V gene's germline CDR1 is LGHNA and CDR2 YSLEER. V was clipped by 0 bases and J by 3 bases; unmatched bases: 7. CDR3: CASSQDRLAGGGSYEQYF. For the CDR3, the DNA is TGCGCCAGCAGCCAAGATCGACTAGCGGGAGGGGGAAGCTACGAGCAGTACTTC.

In DNA form, the CDR3 reads TGCAGTGCTAGAGGGGGTAGCACTGGGTACAATGAGCAGTTCTTC. Amino acid sequence: CSARGGSTGYNEQFF. The chain recombines TRBV20-1 with TRBJ2-1; D is ambiguous. V was cut by 1 base and J by 4 bases, with 14 bases left in between. CDR3 length equals 15 residues. Germline-derived CDR1 and CDR2 are DFQATT and SNEGSKA (reference sequence).

This rearrangement joins TRBV15 to TRBJ2-5; perhaps TRBD2 as D (7 bases). V was shortened by 0 bases and J by 5 bases, with 16 bases between the two germline ends. The CDR3 consists of 16 residues. The germline gives CDR1 LNHNV, CDR2 YYDKDF (reference sequence). This CDR3 reads CATSRDLGRGGETQYF. The CDR3, as DNA: TGTGCCACCAGCAGAGATTTAGGCAGGGGAGGGGAGACCCAGTACTTC.

The chain has TRBV28 and TRBJ1-5; D is unresolved. The CDR3 covers 15 residues. Germline V CDR1 and CDR2: MDHEN, SYDVKM. V was shortened by 3 bases and J by 0 bases, with 9 bases between the two germline ends. This CDR3 reads CASSLDPDSNQPQHF. For the CDR3, the DNA is TGTGCCAGCAGTTTGGACCCAGATAGCAATCAGCCCCAGCATTTT.

The chain couples TRBV5-1 to TRBJ2-1; 9 nucleotides align to TRBD2. J gave up 6 bases and V 0 bases, and 4 bases lay outside the gene matches. Germline V gene data show CDR1 as SGHRS and CDR2 as YFSETQ. The CDR3 loop spans 15 amino acids. The CDR3 region has the DNA TGCGCCAGCAGCTTGGGCGCGGGAGGGGGCAATGAGCAGTTCTTC. It codes for CASSLGAGGGNEQFF.

This clonotype was seen at least ten times. The chain links TRBV30 to TRBJ2-1; D gene unclear. Trimming cost V 0 bases and J 6 bases, with 9 bases left between them. Germline V gives CDR1 GTSNPN, CDR2 SVGIG (reference sequence). The CDR3 runs to 13 residues. The chain's CDR3 is CAWSVLSPNEQFF. CDR3 sequence (DNA): TGTGCCTGGAGTGTACTATCCCCCAATGAGCAGTTCTTC. The full variable domain, completed using reference TRBV30 and TRBJ2-1, is SQTIHQWPATLVQPVGSPLSLECTVEGTSNPNLYWYRQAAGRGLQLLFYSVGIGQISSEVPQNLSASRPQDRQFILSSKKLLLSDSGFYLCAWSVLSPNEQFFGPGTRLTVL.